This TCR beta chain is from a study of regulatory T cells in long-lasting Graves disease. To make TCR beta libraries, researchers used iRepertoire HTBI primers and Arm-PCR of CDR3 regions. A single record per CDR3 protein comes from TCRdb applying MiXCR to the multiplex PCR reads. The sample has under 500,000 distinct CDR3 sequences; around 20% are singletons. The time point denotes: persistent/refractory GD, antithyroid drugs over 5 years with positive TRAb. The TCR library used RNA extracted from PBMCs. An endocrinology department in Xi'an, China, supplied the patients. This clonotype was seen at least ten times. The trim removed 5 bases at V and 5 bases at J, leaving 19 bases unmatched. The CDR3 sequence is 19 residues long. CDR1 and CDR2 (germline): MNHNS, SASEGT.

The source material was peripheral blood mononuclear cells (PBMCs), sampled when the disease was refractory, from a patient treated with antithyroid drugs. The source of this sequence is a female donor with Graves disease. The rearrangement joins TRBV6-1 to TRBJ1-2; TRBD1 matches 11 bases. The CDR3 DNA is TGTGCCAGCAGTCCAAGGACAGGGGGCGTCACCGGGGCTGGATATGGCTACACCTTC. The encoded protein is CASSPRTGGVTGAGYGYTF.